This is a list of T cell receptor beta chains from one sample in a study of early T cells in non-severe SARS-CoV-2 infection. Each CDR3 protein is one row after TCRdb ran MiXCR on the 5' RACE reads. The data contain about 53,000 distinct CDR3 sequences, roughly 12% of them seen just once; the ten biggest clones take up just over 2.5%. The source material was whole blood, sampled at baseline. The receptor source for this set is an adult who was a healthcare worker with PCR-confirmed SARS-CoV-2 infection or an uninfected control (not recorded which). CDR3s include the opening cysteine and the closing phenylalanine or tryptophan. The D gene is left open where the match is weak. Clone size appears in some rows only: once, few, many, or a class for an expanded clone.

CDR3 DNA | CDR3 protein | V gene | clone size | D gene | J gene
TGTGCCAGCAGTTCACCAGTGGGCAGGGGGCCGAACATTCAGTACTTC | CASSSPVGRGPNIQYF | TRBV27 | . | TRBD1 | TRBJ2-4
TGTGCCAGTACCAACATGAACACTGAAACTTTCTTT | CASTNMNTETFF | TRBV19 | . | . | TRBJ1-1
TGTGCCAGCAGTCTAGCGGGAGGGCCCTCCACCTACAATGAGCAGTTCTTC | CASSLAGGPSTYNEQFF | TRBV6-6 | . | TRBD2 | TRBJ2-1
TGCGCCAGCAGCTTGGAAGGCGGGACCAGCTCCTACAATGAGCAGTTCTTC | CASSLEGGTSSYNEQFF | TRBV5-1 | . | . | TRBJ2-1
TGTGCCAGCGGTACCGGGCGAGCCGGGACTAGCGGGTCAGATACGCAGTATTTT | CASGTGRAGTSGSDTQYF | TRBV2 | . | TRBD2 | TRBJ2-3
TGTGCCAGCAGTTTAGAGACCCAGTACTTC | CASSLETQYF | TRBV28 | . | . | TRBJ2-5
TGTGCCAGCAGCTCCTGGACCGGGACTGACTCCTACGAGCAGTACTTC | CASSSWTGTDSYEQYF | TRBV3-1 | . | . | TRBJ2-7
TGTGCCAGCAGATCTTATATTGGTTCCTACGAGCAGTACTTC | CASRSYIGSYEQYF | TRBV11-2 | many | . | TRBJ2-7
TGCAGTGCTAGCCGTGAGGGACCGCAGTATTTT | CSASREGPQYF | TRBV20-1 | . | . | TRBJ2-3
TGTGCCAGCAGCCTAGCGGGAGTAAATGAGCAGTTCTTC | CASSLAGVNEQFF | TRBV7-2 | many | TRBD2 | TRBJ2-1
TGTGCCAGTAGTATTTACAATGAGCAGTTCTTC | CASSIYNEQFF | TRBV19 | few | . | TRBJ2-1
TGTGCCAGCAGGGTAGCGGGAGACGTCCTACTAGCCAAAAACATTCAGTACTTC | CASRVAGDVLLAKNIQYF | TRBV28 | many | TRBD2 | TRBJ2-4
TGTGCCAGCAGCTTGAACCAAGAGACCCAGTACTTC | CASSLNQETQYF | TRBV7-9 | few | . | TRBJ2-5
TGCACCTCCTCGGGGGGGGGCACAGATACGCAGTATTTT | CTSSGGGTDTQYF | TRBV20-1 | . | TRBD2 | TRBJ2-3
TGCAGTGCTAGAGATCCGGGAGGAGGTAGGCAGTACTTC | CSARDPGGGRQYF | TRBV20-1 | many | TRBD2 | TRBJ2-7
TGTGTCAGCAGCTCCCGACCGAACACCGGGGAGCTGTTTTTT | CVSSSRPNTGELFF | TRBV7-2 | . | . | TRBJ2-2
TGTGCCAGCAGCCTCGACAGAAACACCGGGGAGCTGTTTTTT | CASSLDRNTGELFF | TRBV11-2 | . | . | TRBJ2-2
TGTGCCAGCTCACCAGGCAGCAATCAGCCCCAGCATTTT | CASSPGSNQPQHF | TRBV18 | . | . | TRBJ1-5
TGTGCCAGCAGCTTACAGGATTTCTCCTACAATGAGCAGTTCTTC | CASSLQDFSYNEQFF | TRBV5-4 | . | . | TRBJ2-1